These 3 T cell receptor beta chains were sequenced from one sample in a study of T cell responses to AZD1222 COVID-19 vaccine. TCRdb's table, derived via immunoSEQ multiplex PCR, lists solely in-frame clones and lacks some. The profile covers 150,000 to 200,000 clones, with 75% to 90% appearing a single time and about 3% taken by the ten largest. The material was peripheral blood, obtained on day 0 of MenACWY control vaccination. These receptors were collected from an adult in good health.

The J gene is TRBJ2-6, the V gene TRBV19; unclear D gene. Trimming took 2 bases from V and 1 from J, leaving 9 bases between them. CDR3 length: 16 amino acids. Germline loops: CDR1 LNHDA, CDR2 SQIVND (reference sequence). CDR3 DNA sequence: TGTGCCAGTAGTATATCTGGTCCTTCTGGGGCCAACGTCCTGACTTTC. It yields the protein CASSISGPSGANVLTF.

The chain joins TRBV5-6 to TRBJ2-1; D ambiguous. V shed 4 bases and J shed 9 bases, with 8 bases lying between them. There are 11 residues in the CDR3. Germline V gene lookup returns CDR1 SGHDT and CDR2 YYEEEE. The CDR3 sequence is CASSRAVEQFF. The DNA of the CDR3 is TGTGCCAGCAGCCGAGCCGTTGAGCAGTTCTTC.

The V and J genes are TRBV6-5 and TRBJ1-3; TRBD1 agrees at 7 bases. There are 14 residues in the CDR3. Per the germline V gene, CDR1 is MNHEY and CDR2 is SVGAGI. The trim removed 4 bases at V and 4 bases at J, leaving 4 bases unmatched. The CDR3 nucleotides read TGTGCCAGCAGTTCCCCGGGACAGGGAAACACCATATATTTT. This sequence encodes CASSSPGQGNTIYF.